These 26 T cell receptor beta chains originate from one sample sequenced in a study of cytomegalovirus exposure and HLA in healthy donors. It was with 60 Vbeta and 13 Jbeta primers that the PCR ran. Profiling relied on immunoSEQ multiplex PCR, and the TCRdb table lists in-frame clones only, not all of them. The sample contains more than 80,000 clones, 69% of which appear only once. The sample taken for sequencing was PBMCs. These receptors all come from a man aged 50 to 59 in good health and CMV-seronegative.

The CDR3 sequence is CASSLDQGRRTGELFF. As DNA, the CDR3 is TGTGCCAGCAGCTTAGACCAGGGTAGGCGCACCGGGGAGCTGTTTTTT. J is TRBJ2-2 and V is TRBV7-2, with a possible D match to TRBD1 (5 bases). CDR1 SGHTA and CDR2 FQGNSA come from the germline V gene. The CDR3 covers 16 residues. Between the trimmed V and J ends, which lost 1 base and 4 bases, there was a span of 13 bases.

The CDR3 is CASSGNWGEDTQYF. CDR3 bases: TGTGCCAGCAGTGGGAATTGGGGGGAAGATACGCAGTATTTT. The V call is TRBV2, the J call TRBJ2-3; D may be TRBD2 (6 bases). CDR3 size: 14 residues. CDR1 SNHLY and CDR2 FYNNEI come from the germline V gene. V lost 4 bases and J 5 bases, leaving 13 bases between the germline ends. Full variable domain (missing parts from reference TRBV2 and TRBJ2-3): EPEVTQTPSHQVTQMGQEVILRCVPISNHLYFYWYRQILGQKVEFLVSFYNNEISEKSEIFDDQFSVERPDGSNFTLKIRSTKLEDSAMYFCASSGNWGEDTQYFGPGTRLTVL.

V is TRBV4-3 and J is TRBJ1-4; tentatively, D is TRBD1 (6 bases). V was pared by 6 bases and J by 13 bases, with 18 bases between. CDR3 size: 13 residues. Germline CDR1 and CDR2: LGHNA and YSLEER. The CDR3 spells CASSIQTTGPLFF. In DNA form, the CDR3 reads TGCGCCAGCAGTATCCAAACAACAGGGCCACTGTTTTTT.

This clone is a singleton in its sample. Here the CDR3 reads CASSDGSVGYEQYV. In DNA, the CDR3 is TGTGCCAGCAGTGACGGGAGTGTTGGTTACGAGCAGTACGTC. The J gene is TRBJ2-7, the V gene TRBV2, with a weak D call TRBD2 (6 bases). This CDR3 region has 14 residues. Germline CDR1 SNHLY, CDR2 FYNNEI. Trimming pared 3 bases from V and 4 bases from J, leaving 13 bases between.

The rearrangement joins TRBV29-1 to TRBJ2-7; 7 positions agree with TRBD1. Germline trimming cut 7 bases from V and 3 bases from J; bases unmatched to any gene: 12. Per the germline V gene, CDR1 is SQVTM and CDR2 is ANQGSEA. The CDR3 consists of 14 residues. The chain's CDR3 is CSGKLGGAGYEQYF. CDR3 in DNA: TGCAGCGGCAAACTAGGGGGCGCAGGCTACGAGCAGTACTTC.

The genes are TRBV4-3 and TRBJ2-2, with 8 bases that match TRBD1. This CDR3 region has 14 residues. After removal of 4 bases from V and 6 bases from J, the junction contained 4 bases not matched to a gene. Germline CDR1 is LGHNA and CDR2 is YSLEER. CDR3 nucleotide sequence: TGCGCCAGCAGCCTCCTACAGGGGGCCGGGGAGCTGTTTTTT. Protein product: CASSLLQGAGELFF.

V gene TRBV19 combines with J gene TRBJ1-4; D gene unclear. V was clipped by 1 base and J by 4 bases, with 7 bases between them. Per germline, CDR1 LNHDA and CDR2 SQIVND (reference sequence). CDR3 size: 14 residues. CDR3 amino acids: CASSIGRDNEKLFF. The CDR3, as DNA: TGTGCCAGTAGTATAGGGAGGGATAATGAAAAACTGTTTTTT. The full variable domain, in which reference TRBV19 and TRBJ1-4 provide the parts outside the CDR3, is DGGITQSPKYLFRKEGQNVTLSCEQNLNHDAMYWYRQDPGQGLRLIYYSQIVNDFQKGDIAEGYSVSREKKESFPLTVTSAQKNPTAFYLCASSIGRDNEKLFFGSGTQLSVL.

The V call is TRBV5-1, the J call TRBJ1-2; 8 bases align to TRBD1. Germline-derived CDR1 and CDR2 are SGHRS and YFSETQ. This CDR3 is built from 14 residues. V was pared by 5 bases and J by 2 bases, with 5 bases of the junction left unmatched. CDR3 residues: CASRLTGANYGYTF. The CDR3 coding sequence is TGCGCCAGCAGATTGACAGGGGCCAACTATGGCTACACCTTC. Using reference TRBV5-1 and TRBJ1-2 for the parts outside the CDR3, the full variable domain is KAGVTQTPRYLIKTRGQQVTLSCSPISGHRSVSWYQQTPGQGLQFLFEYFSETQRNKGNFPGRFSGRQFSNSRSEMNVSTLELGDSALYLCASRLTGANYGYTFGSGTRLTVV.

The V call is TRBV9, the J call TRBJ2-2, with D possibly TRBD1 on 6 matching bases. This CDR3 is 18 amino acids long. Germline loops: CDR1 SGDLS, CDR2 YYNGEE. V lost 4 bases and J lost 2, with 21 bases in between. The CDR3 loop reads CASSHTQRQGSNTGELFF. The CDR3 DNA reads TGTGCCAGCAGCCATACCCAAAGGCAGGGGAGCAACACCGGGGAGCTGTTTTTT.

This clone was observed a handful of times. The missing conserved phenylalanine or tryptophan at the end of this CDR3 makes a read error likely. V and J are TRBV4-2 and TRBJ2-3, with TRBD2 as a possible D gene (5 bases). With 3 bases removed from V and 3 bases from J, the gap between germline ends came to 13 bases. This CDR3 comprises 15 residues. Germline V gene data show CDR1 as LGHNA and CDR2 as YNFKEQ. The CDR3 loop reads CASSQRTLGTDTQYV. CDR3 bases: TGTGCCAGCAGCCAGCGGACTTTAGGGACAGATACGCAGTATGTT.

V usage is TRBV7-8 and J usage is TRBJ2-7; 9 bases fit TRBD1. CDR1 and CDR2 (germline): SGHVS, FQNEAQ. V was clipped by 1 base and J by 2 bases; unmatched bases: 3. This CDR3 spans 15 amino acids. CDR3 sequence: CASSLVWDRAYEQYF. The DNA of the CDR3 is TGTGCCAGCAGCTTAGTCTGGGACAGGGCCTACGAGCAGTACTTC.

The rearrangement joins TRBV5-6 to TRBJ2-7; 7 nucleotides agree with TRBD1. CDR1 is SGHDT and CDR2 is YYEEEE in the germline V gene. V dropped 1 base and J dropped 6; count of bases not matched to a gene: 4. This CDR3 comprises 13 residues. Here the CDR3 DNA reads TGTGCCAGCAGCTTGTGGCAGGGGGTCGAGCAGTACGTC. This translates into CASSLWQGVEQYV.

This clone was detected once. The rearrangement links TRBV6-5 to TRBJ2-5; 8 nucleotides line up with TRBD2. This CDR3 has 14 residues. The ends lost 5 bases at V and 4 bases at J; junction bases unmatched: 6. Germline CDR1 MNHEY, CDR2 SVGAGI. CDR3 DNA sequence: TGTGCCAGCAGTCGCCCCGGGAGGGGAGAGACCCAGTACTTC. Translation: CASSRPGRGETQYF.

The chain's CDR3 is CASSPPSGVNEQFF. The CDR3 DNA sequence: TGTGCCAGCAGCCCACCATCCGGAGTCAATGAGCAGTTCTTC. V gene TRBV9 combines with J gene TRBJ2-1; D uncertain. CDR1 and CDR2 (germline): SGDLS, YYNGEE. Trimming took off 4 bases at V and 6 bases at J, with 14 bases between the two ends. The CDR3 covers 14 residues.

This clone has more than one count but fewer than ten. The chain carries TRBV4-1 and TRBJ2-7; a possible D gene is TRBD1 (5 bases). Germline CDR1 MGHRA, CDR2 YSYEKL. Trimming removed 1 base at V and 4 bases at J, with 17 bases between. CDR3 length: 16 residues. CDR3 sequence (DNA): TGCGCCAGCAGCCAAGCCCCACAGGTTGAAGGTTACGAGCAGTACTTC. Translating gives CASSQAPQVEGYEQYF.

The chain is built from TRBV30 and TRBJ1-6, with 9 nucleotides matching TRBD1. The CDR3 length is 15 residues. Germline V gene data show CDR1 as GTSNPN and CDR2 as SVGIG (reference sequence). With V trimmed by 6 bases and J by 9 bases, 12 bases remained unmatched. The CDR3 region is CACRIGQGWGSPLHF. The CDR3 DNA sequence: TGTGCCTGTAGAATCGGACAGGGGTGGGGTTCACCCCTCCACTTT.

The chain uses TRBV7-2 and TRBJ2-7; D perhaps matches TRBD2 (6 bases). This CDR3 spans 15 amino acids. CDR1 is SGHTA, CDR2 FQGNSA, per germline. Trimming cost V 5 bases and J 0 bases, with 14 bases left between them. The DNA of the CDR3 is TGTGCCAGCAGCGCGGGACTCACGACCTCCTACGAGCAGTACTTC. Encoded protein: CASSAGLTTSYEQYF.

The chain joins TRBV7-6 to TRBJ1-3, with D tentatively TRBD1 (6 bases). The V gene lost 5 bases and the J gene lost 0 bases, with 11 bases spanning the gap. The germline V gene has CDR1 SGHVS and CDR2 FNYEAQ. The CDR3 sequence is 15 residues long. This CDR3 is CASSTGTTSGNTIYF. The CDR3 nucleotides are TGTGCCAGCAGCACCGGGACAACCTCTGGAAACACCATATATTTT.

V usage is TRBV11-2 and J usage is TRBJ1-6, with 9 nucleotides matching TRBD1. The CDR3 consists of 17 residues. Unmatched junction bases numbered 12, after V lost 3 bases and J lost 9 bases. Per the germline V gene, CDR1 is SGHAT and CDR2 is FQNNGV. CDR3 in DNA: TGTGCCAGCAGCTTGGGGAAATTCCGGACAGGGGCTTCACCCCTCCACTTT. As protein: CASSLGKFRTGASPLHF.

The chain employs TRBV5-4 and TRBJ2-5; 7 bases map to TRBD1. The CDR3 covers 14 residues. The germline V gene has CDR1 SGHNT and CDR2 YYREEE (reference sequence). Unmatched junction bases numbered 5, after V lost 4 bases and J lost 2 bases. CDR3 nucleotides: TGTGCCAGCAGCAGCACAGGGGTACAAGAGACCCAGTACTTC. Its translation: CASSSTGVQETQYF.

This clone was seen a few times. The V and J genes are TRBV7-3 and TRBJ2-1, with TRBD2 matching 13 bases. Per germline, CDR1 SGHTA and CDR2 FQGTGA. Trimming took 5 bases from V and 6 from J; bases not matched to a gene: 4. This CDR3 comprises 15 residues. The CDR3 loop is CASSQGTSGTNEQFF. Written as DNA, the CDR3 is TGTGCCAGCAGCCAAGGGACTAGCGGGACCAATGAGCAGTTCTTC.

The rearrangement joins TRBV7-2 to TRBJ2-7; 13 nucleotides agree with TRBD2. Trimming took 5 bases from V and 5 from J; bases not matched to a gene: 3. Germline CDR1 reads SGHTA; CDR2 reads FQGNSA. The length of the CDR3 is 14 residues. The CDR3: CASSPGLAGDEQYF. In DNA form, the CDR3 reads TGTGCCAGCAGCCCTGGACTAGCGGGGGACGAGCAGTACTTC.

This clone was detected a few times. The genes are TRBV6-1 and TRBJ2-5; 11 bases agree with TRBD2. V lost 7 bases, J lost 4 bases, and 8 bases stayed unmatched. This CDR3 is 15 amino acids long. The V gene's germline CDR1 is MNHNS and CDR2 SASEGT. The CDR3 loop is CASTELAGGGETQYF. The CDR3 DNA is TGTGCCAGCACCGAGCTAGCGGGAGGAGGAGAGACCCAGTACTTC.

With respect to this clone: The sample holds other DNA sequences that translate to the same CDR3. This chain's CDR3 is CASSFSGGTEAFF. As DNA, the CDR3 is TGTGCCAGCAGCTTCTCAGGGGGAACTGAAGCTTTCTTT. The chain links TRBV11-1 to TRBJ1-1, with 7 bases that match TRBD1. The CDR3 is made up of 13 amino acids. V shed 3 bases and J 5 bases; nucleotides not matched to a gene: 3. Germline CDR1 reads SGHAT; CDR2 reads FQDESV (reference sequence).

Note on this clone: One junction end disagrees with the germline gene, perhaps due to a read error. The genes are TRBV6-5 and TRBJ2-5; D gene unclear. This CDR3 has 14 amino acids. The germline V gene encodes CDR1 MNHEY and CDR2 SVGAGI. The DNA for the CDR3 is TGTGCCAGCAGTGTTAATGGAGACCAAGAGAACCAGTACTTC. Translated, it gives CASSVNGDQENQYF.

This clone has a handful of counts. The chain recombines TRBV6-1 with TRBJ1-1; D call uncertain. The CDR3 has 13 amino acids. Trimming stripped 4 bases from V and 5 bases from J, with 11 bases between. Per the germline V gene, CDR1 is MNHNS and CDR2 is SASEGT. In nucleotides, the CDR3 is TGTGCCAGCAGTGTCGAGGGCTGGACTGAAGCTTTCTTT. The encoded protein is CASSVEGWTEAFF.